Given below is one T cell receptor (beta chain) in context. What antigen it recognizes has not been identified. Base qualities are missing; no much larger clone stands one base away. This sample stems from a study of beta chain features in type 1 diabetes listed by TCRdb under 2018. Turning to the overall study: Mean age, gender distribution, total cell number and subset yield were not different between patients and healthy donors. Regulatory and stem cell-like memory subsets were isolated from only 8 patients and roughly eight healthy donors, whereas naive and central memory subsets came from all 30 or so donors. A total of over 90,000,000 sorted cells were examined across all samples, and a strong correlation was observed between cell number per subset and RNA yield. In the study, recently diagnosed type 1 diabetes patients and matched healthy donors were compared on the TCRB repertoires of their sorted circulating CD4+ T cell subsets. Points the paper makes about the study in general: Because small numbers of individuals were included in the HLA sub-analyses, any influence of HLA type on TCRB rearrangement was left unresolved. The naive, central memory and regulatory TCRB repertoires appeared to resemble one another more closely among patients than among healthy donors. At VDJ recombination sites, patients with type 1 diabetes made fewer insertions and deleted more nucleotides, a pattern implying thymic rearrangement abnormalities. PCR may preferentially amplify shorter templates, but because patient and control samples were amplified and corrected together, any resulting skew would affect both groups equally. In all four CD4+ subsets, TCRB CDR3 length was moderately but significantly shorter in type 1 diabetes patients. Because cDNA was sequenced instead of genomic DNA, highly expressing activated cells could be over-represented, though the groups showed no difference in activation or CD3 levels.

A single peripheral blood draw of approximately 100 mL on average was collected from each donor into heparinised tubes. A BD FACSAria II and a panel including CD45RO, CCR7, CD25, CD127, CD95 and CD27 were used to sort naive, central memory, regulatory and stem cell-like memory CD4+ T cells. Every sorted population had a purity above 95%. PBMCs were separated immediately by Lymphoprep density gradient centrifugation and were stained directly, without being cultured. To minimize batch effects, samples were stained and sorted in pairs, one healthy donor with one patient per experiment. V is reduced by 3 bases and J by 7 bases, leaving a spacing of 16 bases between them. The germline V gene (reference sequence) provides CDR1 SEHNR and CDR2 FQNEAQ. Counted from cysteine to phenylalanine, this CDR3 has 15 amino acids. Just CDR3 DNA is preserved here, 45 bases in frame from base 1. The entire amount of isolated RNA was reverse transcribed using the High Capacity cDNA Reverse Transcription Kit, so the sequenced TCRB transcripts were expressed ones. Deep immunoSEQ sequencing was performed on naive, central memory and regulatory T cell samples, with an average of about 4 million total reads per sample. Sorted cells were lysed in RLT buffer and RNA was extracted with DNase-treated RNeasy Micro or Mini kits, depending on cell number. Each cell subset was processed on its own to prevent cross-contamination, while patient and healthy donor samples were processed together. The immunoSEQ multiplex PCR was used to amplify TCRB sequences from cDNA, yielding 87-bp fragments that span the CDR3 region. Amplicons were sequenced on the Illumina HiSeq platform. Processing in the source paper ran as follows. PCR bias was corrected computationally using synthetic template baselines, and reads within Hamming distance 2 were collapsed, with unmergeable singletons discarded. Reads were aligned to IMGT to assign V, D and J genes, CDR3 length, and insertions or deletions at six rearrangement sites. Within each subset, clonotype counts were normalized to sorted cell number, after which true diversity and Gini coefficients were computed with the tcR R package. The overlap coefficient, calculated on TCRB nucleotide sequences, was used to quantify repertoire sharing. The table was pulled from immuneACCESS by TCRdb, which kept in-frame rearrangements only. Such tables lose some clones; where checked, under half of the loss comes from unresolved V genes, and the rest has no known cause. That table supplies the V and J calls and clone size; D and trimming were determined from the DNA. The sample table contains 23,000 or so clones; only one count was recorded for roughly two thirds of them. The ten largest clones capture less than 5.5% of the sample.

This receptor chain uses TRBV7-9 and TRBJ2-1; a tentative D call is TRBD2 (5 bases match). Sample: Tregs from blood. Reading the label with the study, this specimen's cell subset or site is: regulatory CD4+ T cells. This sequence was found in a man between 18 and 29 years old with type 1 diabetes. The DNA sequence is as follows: TGTGCCAGCAGCTTCCATTTGGACTTCCGGAATGAGCAGTTCTTC. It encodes CASSFHLDFRNEQFF.